This TCR beta chain was profiled in a study of Ad26.COV2.S vaccination and SARS-CoV-2 variants. The V end was cut by 3 bases, the J end by 6 bases, with 2 bases between. Germline V gene data show CDR1 as LGHDT and CDR2 as YNNKEL (reference sequence). The CDR3 is 11 amino acids. Treatment of the sample: approximately 18 received Ad26.COV2.S at low or high dose, single or two shots; about five received placebo; per-sample allocation not given. All samples were drawn on day 63, counting from the first vaccine or placebo injection. A note on this clone: The antigen remains undetermined. Other nucleotide sequences from this sample produce the same CDR3.

The protocol was immunoSEQ multiplex PCR, while the TCRdb copy is restricted to in-frame clones and leaves out a portion. The sample lists about 400,000 clones, about 91% seen once, with 1.5% to 2% in the top ten. Study findings and constraints: CD8+ and CD4+ T cells specific for spike reportedly responded with substantial breadth after vaccination.

The source was peripheral blood, collected in a trial of Ad26.COV2.S vaccine versus placebo. The source of this sequence is a person aged 18-65 years who received the Ad26.COV2.S COVID-19 vaccine or a placebo. The chain joins TRBV3-1 (or the pseudogene TRBV3-2) to TRBJ2-2; D unresolved. As DNA, the CDR3 is TGTGCCAGCAGCCAGTCCGGGGAGCTGTTTTTT. The encoded protein is CASSQSGELFF.